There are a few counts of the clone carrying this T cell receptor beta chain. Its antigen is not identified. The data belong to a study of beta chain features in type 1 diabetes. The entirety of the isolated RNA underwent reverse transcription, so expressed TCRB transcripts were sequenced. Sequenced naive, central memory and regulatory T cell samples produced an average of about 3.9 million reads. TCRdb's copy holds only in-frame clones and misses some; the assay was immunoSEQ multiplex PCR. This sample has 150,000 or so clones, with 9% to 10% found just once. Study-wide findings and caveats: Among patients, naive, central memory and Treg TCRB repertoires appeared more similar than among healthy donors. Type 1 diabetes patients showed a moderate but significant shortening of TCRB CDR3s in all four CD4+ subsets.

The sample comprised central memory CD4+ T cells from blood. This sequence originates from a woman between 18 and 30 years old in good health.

CDR3 amino acids: CASSYTGGLAQFF. The CDR3 coding sequence is TGTGCCAGCAGTTACACCGGAGGATTAGCCCAGTTCTTC. This chain connects TRBV6-6 to TRBJ2-1; the D gene is possibly TRBD2 (5 bases). V lost 2 bases, J lost 13 bases, and 15 bases lay in between. The CDR3 has 13 amino acids. CDR1 and CDR2 from the germline V gene are MNHNY and SVGAGI (reference sequence).